This TCR beta chain originates from a study of cytomegalovirus exposure and HLA in healthy donors. Across the study: Approximately 180 million T cells yielded more than 95 million unique TCR beta sequences, as an earlier analysis found. Study-level points and caveats: TCR beta V- and J-gene trimming was later associated with a missense DCLRE1C variant. Prior analysis indicated that the majority of TCR beta V segments exhibited productivity approximately 87% or approximately 30% of the time.

Every donor was a healthy person donating bone marrow. About this clone: Its antigen is still unknown.

PCR involved 60 Vbeta and 13 Jbeta primers. Libraries were prepared by immunoSEQ multiplex PCR; TCRdb keeps only in-frame clonotypes and omits some of them. The data contain some 190,000 clones, 86% of them singletons. The V gene's germline CDR1 is SGHKS and CDR2 YYEKEE (reference sequence). This CDR3 is 14 amino acids long. Trimming pared 0 bases from V and 5 bases from J, leaving 10 bases between. This sequence joins TRBV5-5 and TRBJ2-3; TRBD1 is a possible D gene (6 bases). This clonotype was obtained from a woman younger than 45 in good health and CMV-seronegative. The sample comprised PBMCs. CDR3 nucleotide sequence: TGTGCCAGCAGCTTGGAAGGGGGAGAAGATACGCAGTATTTT. Residues: CASSLEGGEDTQYF.